Below, 11 T cell receptor beta chains from the same sample are listed, as sequenced in a study of cytomegalovirus exposure and HLA in healthy donors listed by TCRdb under 2017. Library preparation used the immunoSEQ multiplex PCR assay. Drawn from immuneACCESS, this table holds only the in-frame rearrangements with V and J called that TCRdb kept. Clones are partly lost; checked studies trace under half to an unresolved V gene and leave the rest unexplained. This sample has approximately 110,000 clones in its table, and 85% to 95% of those were observed once. The top ten clonotypes cover around 1.2% of the sample. The sequenced sample was PBMCs. These receptors were obtained from a woman between 18 and 29 years old in good health and CMV-seronegative.

CDR3 amino acids: CASGEWGDQETQYF. The CDR3 bases are TGTGCCAGCGGCGAGTGGGGGGACCAAGAGACCCAGTACTTC. The rearrangement uses TRBV25-1 and TRBJ2-5, with D perhaps TRBD2 (6 bases). Germline CDR1 and CDR2: MGHDK and SYGVNS. The length of the CDR3 is 14 residues. V was shortened by 8 bases and J by 0 bases, with 13 bases between the two germline ends.

V usage is TRBV6-6 and J usage is TRBJ2-3; D is possibly TRBD1 (5 bases). Trimming took off 0 bases at V and 2 bases at J, with 9 bases between the two ends. CDR3 length: 15 amino acids. The V gene's germline CDR1 is MNHNY and CDR2 SVGAGI (reference sequence). CDR3 coding DNA: TGTGCCAGCAGTTACTCGAGCAGGGACACAGATACGCAGTATTTT. As protein: CASSYSSRDTDTQYF.

The chain links TRBV19 to TRBJ2-7; 8 bases match TRBD2. The CDR3 length is 15 residues. Germline values: CDR1 LNHDA, CDR2 SQIVND (reference sequence). After removal of 1 base from V and 7 bases from J, the junction contained 9 bases not matched to a gene. The CDR3 coding sequence is TGTGCCAGTAGTATAGCAGGAGCGGGAGTACAGGAGCAGTACTTC. Translating it yields CASSIAGAGVQEQYF.

The genes are TRBV10-3 and TRBJ1-1; tentative D call: TRBD1 (6 bases). CDR1 is ENHRY and CDR2 is SYGVKD in the germline V gene. There are 12 residues in the CDR3. V gave up 3 bases and J gave up 6 bases, with 8 bases separating them. The CDR3 nucleotides read TGTGCCATCAGTGAATGGACAGCTGAAGCTTTCTTT. Encoded protein: CAISEWTAEAFF.

On this clone itself: The junction differs from germline at one of its ends, possibly a read error. The chain couples TRBV28 to TRBJ1-1; no clear D. Germline lookup yields CDR1 MDHEN and CDR2 SYDVKM. The CDR3 totals 14 residues. DNA of the CDR3: TGTGCCAGCAGTTTAATACCCGGACGGGGAAAAGCCTTCTTT. It is translated as CASSLIPGRGKAFF. The variable domain in full, with the rest retrieved from reference TRBV28 and TRBJ1-1, is DVKVTQSSRYLVKRTGEKVFLECVQDMDHENMFWYRQDPGLGLRLIYFSYDVKMKEKGDIPEGYSVSREKKERFSLILESASTNQTSMYLCASSLIPGRGKAFFGQGTRLTVV.

This chain uses TRBV6-5 with TRBJ2-2; 8 positions match TRBD1. V was pared by 1 base and J by 6 bases, with 4 bases of the junction left unmatched. The CDR3 runs 15 residues. CDR1 is MNHEY and CDR2 is SVGAGI in the germline V gene. The CDR3 DNA sequence: TGTGCCAGCAGTTACTACGGACAGGGTTCCGGGGAGCTGTTTTTT. Translation gives CASSYYGQGSGELFF.

The chain links TRBV5-1 to TRBJ2-2; no firm D call. Trimming took 0 bases from V and 8 from J, leaving 8 bases between them. The CDR3 runs to 13 residues. Germline CDR1 SGHRS, CDR2 YFSETQ. CDR3 sequence (DNA): TGCGCCAGCAGCTTGGGAGTAGAGGGGGAGCTGTTTTTT. As protein: CASSLGVEGELFF.

The chain uses TRBV6-5 and TRBJ1-1; 7 bases match TRBD1. V trimming: 4 bases; J trimming: 6 bases; junction bases outside the gene matches: 11. The CDR3 extends over 15 amino acids. The germline gives CDR1 MNHEY, CDR2 SVGAGI. CDR3 sequence (DNA): TGTGCCAGCAGTTTAGGGACAGCGGTATACGCTGAAGCTTTCTTT. Its translation is CASSLGTAVYAEAFF.

The CDR3 bases are TGTGCCTGGAATTGGGGACAGGGCGGGTACGAGCAGTACTTC. As protein: CAWNWGQGGYEQYF. The chain is built from TRBV30 and TRBJ2-7; TRBD1 matches 9 bases. Germline CDR1 reads GTSNPN; CDR2 reads SVGIG (reference sequence). The ends lost 4 bases at V and 4 bases at J; junction bases unmatched: 8. The CDR3 covers 14 residues.

The V call is TRBV4-1, the J call TRBJ2-5, with TRBD1 matching 10 bases. CDR3 size: 16 residues. The germline V gene has CDR1 MGHRA and CDR2 YSYEKL. Trimming removed 4 bases from V and 4 bases from J; junction bases left unmatched: 9. The chain's CDR3 is CASSPAGTGVRETQYF. CDR3 nucleotide sequence: TGCGCCAGCAGCCCAGCCGGGACAGGGGTAAGAGAGACCCAGTACTTC.

V and J are TRBV6-6 and TRBJ2-7; 8 nucleotides align to TRBD2. V shed 6 bases, J shed 2 bases, and the junction held 6 bases outside the gene matches. This CDR3 has 14 amino acids. Germline V lookup: CDR1 MNHNY, CDR2 SVGAGI (reference sequence). CDR3 sequence: CASRPLAGPYEQYF. CDR3 DNA: TGTGCCAGCAGACCCCTAGCGGGTCCCTACGAGCAGTACTTC.